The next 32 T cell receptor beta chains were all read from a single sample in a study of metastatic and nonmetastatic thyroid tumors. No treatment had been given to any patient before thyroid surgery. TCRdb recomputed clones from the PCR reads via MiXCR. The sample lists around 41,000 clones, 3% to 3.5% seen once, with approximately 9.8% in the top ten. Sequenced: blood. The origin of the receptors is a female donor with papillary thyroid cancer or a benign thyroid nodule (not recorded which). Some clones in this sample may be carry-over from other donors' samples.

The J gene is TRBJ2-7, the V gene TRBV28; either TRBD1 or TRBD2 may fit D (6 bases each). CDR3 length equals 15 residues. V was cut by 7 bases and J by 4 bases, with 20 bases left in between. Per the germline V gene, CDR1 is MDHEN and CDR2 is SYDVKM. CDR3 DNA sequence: TGTGCCAGCACCTTAGTCCGGGGGCAAGGGTACGAGCAGTACTTC. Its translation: CASTLVRGQGYEQYF.

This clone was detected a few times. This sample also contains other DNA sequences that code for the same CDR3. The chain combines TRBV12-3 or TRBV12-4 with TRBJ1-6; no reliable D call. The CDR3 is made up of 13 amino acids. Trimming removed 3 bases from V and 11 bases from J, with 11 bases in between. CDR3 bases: TGTGCCAGCAGTTTTCGCCATCGGCCACCCCTCCACTTT. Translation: CASSFRHRPPLHF.

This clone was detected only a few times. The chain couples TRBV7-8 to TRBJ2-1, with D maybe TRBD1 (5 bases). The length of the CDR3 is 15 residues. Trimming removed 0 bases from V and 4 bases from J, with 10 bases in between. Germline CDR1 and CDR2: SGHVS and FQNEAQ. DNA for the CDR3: TGTGCCAGCAGCTTAGCGTTAGGGGAATACAATGAGCAGTTCTTC. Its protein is CASSLALGEYNEQFF.

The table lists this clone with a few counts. The CDR3 region has the DNA TGTGCCAGCAGTGCCCCTAGCGGACAGGGTTGGACTGAAGCTTTCTTT. Protein product: CASSAPSGQGWTEAFF. The chain carries TRBV6-1 and TRBJ1-1; 8 bases agree with TRBD1. Germline V gene lookup returns CDR1 MNHNS and CDR2 SASEGT. V gave up 4 bases and J gave up 5 bases; unmatched junction bases: 12. The CDR3 has 16 amino acids.

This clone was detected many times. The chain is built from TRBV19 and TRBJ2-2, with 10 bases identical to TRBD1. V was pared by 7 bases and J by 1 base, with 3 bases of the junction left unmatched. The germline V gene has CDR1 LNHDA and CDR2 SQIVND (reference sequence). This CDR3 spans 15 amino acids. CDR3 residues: CASKGDRGNTGELFF. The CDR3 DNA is TGTGCCAGTAAAGGGGACAGGGGGAACACCGGGGAGCTGTTTTTT.

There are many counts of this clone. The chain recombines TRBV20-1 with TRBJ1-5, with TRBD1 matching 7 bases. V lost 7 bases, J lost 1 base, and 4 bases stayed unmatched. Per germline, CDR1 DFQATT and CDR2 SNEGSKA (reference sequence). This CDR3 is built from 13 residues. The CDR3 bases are TGCAGTGTTACGACAGGGAGCAATCAGCCCCAGCATTTT. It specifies CSVTTGSNQPQHF.

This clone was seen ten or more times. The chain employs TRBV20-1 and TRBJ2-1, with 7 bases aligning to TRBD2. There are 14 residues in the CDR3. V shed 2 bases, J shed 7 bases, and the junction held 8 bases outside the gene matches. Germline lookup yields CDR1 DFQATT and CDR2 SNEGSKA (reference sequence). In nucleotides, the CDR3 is TGCAGTGCTAGACTGCGGGAGCTTAGTAATGAGCAGTTCTTC. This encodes CSARLRELSNEQFF.

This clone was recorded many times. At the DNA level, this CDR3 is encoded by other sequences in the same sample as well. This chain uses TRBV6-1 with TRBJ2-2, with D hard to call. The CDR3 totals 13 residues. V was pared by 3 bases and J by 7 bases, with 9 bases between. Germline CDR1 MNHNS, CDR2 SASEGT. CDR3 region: CASSEQVVGELFF. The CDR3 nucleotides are TGTGCCAGCAGTGAGCAGGTGGTCGGGGAGCTGTTTTTT.

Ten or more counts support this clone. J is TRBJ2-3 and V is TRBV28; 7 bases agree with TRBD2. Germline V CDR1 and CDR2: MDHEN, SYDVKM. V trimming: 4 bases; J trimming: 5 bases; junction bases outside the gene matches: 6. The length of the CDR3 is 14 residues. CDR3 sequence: CASSSVGGGDTQYF. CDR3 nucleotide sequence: TGTGCCAGCAGTTCAGTGGGGGGGGGAGATACGCAGTATTTT. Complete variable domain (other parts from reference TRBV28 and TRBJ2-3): DVKVTQSSRYLVKRTGEKVFLECVQDMDHENMFWYRQDPGLGLRLIYFSYDVKMKEKGDIPEGYSVSREKKERFSLILESASTNQTSMYLCASSSVGGGDTQYFGPGTRLTVL.

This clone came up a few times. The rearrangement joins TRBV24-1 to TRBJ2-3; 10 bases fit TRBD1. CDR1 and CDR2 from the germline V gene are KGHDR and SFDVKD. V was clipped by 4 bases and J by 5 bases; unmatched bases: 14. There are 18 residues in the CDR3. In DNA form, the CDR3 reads TGTGCCACCAGTGACCCCGCATCAGGGACAGGGGAGGGAGATACGCAGTATTTT. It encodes CATSDPASGTGEGDTQYF.

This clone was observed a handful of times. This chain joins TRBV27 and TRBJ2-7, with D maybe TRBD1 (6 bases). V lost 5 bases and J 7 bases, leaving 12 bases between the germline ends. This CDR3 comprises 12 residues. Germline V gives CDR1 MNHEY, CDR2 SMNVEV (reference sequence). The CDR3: CASSLTGREQYF. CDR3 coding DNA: TGTGCCAGCAGTCTCACAGGGCGGGAGCAGTACTTC.

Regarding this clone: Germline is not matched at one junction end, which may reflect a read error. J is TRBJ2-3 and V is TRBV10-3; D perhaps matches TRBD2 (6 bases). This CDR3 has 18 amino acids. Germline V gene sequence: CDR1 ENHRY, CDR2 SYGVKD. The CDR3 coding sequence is TGTGCCAACAGTGAATTAGCTAGCGAGAGAGGGAAATCAGATACGCAGTATTTT. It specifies CANSELASERGKSDTQYF.

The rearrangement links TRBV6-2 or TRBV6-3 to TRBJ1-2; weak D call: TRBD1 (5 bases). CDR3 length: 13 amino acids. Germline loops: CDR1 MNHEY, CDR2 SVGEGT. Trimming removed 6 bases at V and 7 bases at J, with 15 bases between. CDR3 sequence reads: CASSLGGAPGYTF. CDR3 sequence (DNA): TGTGCCAGCAGCCTGGGCGGGGCGCCTGGCTACACCTTC.

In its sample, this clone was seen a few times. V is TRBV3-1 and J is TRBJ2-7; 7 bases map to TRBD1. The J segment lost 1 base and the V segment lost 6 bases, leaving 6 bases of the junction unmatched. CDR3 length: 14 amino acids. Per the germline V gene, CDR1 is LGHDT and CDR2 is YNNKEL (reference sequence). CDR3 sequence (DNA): TGTGCCAGCAGAGGGACAGACTCTTCCTACGAGCAGTACTTC. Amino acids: CASRGTDSSYEQYF.

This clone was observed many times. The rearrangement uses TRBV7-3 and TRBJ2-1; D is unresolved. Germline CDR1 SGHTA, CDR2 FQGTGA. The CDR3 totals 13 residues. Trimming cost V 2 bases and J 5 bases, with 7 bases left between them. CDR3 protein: CASSLGRNNEQFF. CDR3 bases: TGTGCCAGCAGCTTAGGACGGAACAATGAGCAGTTCTTC.

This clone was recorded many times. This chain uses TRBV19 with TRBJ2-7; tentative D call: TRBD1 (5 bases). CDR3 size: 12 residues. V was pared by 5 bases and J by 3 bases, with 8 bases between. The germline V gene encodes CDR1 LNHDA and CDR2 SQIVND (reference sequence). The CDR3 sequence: CASSQRGYEQYF. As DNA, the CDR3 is TGTGCCAGTAGTCAAAGGGGCTACGAGCAGTACTTC. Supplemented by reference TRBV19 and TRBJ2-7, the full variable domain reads DGGITQSPKYLFRKEGQNVTLSCEQNLNHDAMYWYRQDPGQGLRLIYYSQIVNDFQKGDIAEGYSVSREKKESFPLTVTSAQKNPTAFYLCASSQRGYEQYFGPGTRLTVT.

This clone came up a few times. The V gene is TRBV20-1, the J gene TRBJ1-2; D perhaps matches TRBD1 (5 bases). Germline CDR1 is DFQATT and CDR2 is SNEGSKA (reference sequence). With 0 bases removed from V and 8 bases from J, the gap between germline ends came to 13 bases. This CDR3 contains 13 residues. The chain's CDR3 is CSAREGGGIGYTF. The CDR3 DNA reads TGCAGTGCTAGAGAGGGGGGAGGGATAGGCTACACCTTC.

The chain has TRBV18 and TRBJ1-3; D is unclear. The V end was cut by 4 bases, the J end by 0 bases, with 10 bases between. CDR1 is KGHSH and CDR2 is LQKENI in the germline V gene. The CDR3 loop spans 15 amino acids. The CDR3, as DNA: TGTGCCAGCTCACTAACGGATCCCTCTGGAAACACCATATATTTT. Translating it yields CASSLTDPSGNTIYF.

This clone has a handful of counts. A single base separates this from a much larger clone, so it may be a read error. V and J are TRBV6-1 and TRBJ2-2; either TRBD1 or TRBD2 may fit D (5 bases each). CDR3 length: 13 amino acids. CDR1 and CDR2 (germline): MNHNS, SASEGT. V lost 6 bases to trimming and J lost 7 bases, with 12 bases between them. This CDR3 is CASSGIRGGELFF. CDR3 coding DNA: TGTGCCAGCAGCGGGATAAGGGGCGGGGAGCTGTTTTTT.

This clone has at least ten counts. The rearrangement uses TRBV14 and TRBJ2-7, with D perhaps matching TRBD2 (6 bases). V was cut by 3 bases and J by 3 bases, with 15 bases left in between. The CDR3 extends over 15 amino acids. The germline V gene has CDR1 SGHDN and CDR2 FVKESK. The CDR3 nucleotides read TGTGCCAGCAGCCACCGGGACTTCGACGACTACGAGCAGTACTTC. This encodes CASSHRDFDDYEQYF.

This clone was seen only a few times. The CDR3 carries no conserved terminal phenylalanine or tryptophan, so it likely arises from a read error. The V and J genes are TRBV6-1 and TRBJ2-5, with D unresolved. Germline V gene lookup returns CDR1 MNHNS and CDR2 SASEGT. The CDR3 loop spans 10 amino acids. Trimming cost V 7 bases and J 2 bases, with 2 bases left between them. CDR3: CASIQETQYY. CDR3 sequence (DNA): TGTGCCAGCATACAAGAGACCCAGTACTAC.

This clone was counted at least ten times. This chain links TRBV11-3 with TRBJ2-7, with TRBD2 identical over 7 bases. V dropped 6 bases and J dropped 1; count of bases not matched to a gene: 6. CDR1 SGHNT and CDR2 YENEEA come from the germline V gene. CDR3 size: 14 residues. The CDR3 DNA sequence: TGTGCCAGCAGTCGGTCGGGGGGTTCCTACGAGCAGTACTTC. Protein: CASSRSGGSYEQYF. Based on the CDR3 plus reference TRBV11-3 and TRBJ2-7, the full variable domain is EAGVVQSPRYKIIEKKQPVAFWCNPISGHNTLYWYLQNLGQGPELLIRYENEEAVDDSQLPKDRFSAERLKGVDSTLKIQPAELGDSAVYLCASSRSGGSYEQYFGPGTRLTVT.

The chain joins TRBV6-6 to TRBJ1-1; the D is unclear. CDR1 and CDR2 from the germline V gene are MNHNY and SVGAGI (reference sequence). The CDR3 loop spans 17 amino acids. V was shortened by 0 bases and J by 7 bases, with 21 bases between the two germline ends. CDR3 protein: CASSYSNRLAKKFEAFF. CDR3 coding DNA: TGTGCCAGCAGTTACTCGAATCGGTTGGCAAAAAAGTTTGAAGCTTTCTTT.

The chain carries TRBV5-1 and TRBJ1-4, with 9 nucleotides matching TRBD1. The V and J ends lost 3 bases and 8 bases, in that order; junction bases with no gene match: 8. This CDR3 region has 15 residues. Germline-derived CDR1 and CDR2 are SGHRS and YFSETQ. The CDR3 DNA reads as TGCGCCAGCAGCTCGGAGGGACAGGGTTGGGAAAAACTGTTTTTT. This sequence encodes CASSSEGQGWEKLFF. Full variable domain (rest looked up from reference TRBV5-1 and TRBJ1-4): KAGVTQTPRYLIKTRGQQVTLSCSPISGHRSVSWYQQTPGQGLQFLFEYFSETQRNKGNFPGRFSGRQFSNSRSEMNVSTLELGDSALYLCASSSEGQGWEKLFFGSGTQLSVL.

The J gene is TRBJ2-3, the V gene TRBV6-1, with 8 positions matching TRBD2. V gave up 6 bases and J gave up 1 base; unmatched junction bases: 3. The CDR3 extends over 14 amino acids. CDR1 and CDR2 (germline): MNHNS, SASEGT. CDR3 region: CASRGLGGTDTQYF. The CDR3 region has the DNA TGTGCCAGCAGGGGACTAGGAGGCACAGATACGCAGTATTTT.

CDR3: CSASSAMSTGELFF. The CDR3 DNA sequence: TGCAGTGCTAGCTCCGCGATGAGCACCGGGGAGCTGTTTTTT. The chain uses TRBV20-1 and TRBJ2-2; the D is unclear. Germline V CDR1 and CDR2: DFQATT, SNEGSKA (reference sequence). CDR3 length: 14 residues. V was pared by 3 bases and J by 4 bases, with 12 bases between.

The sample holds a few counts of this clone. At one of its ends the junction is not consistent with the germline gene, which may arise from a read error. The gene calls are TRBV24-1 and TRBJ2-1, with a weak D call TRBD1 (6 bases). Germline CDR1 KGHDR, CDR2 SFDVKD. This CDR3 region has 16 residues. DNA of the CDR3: TGTGTCACCAGTGACGTCCCGGTACAGGGTTGGGATGAGCAGTTCTTC. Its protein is CVTSDVPVQGWDEQFF.

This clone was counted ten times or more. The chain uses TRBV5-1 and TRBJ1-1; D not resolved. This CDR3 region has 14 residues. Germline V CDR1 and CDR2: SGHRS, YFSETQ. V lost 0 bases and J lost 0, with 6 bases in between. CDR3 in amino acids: CASSLEGVNTEAFF. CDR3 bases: TGCGCCAGCAGCTTGGAGGGTGTGAACACTGAAGCTTTCTTT.

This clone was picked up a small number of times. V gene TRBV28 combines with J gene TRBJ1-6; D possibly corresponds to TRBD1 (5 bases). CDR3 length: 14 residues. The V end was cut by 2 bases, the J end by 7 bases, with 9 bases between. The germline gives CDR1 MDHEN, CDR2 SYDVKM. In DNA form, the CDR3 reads TGTGCCAGCAGTTTAGGGCAGGGAAATTCACCCCTCCACTTT. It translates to CASSLGQGNSPLHF.

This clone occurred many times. CDR3 DNA sequence: TGTGCCAGCAGACCAACAGGGATCACCGGGGAGCTGTTTTTT. This gives the protein CASRPTGITGELFF. The chain has TRBV28 and TRBJ2-2; D might be TRBD1 (6 bases). The germline V and J ends were trimmed by 6 bases and 4 bases, with 12 bases remaining between them. Germline CDR1 MDHEN, CDR2 SYDVKM. The CDR3 loop spans 14 amino acids.

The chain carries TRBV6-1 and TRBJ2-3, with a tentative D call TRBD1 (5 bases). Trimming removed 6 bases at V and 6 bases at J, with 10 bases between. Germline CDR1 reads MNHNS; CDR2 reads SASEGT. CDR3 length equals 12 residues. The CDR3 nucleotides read TGTGCCAGCAGACTCCAGGGTGATACGCAGTATTTT. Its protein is CASRLQGDTQYF.

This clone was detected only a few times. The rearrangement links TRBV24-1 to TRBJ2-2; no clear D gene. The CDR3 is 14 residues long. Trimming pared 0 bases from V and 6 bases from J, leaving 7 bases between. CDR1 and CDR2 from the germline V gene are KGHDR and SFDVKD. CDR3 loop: CATSDLVRSGELFF. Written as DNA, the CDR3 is TGTGCCACCAGTGATTTGGTCCGTTCCGGGGAGCTGTTTTTT.